This T cell receptor (beta chain) was identified during a study of response to subunit inactivated influenza vaccine. Study-wide findings and caveats: Researchers suggested that each seasonal influenza vaccination recruits few new T cells.

Note on this clonotype: Its matching antigen is unknown.

TCRdb called the RT-PCR reads again in MiXCR, with one record for every CDR3 protein. The repertoire holds around 500,000 distinct CDR3 sequences, with about 10% as singletons. The V and J ends lost 7 bases and 6 bases, in that order; junction bases with no gene match: 8. This CDR3 spans 13 amino acids. CDR1 and CDR2 (germline): MNHEY, SVGEGT. Here the sequenced sample was PBMCs from blood, taken roughly 48 days after vaccination. The V and J genes are TRBV6-2 or TRBV6-3 and TRBJ2-7; 8 bases map to TRBD2. This receptor was identified in a man between 50 and 59 years old who received an inactivated influenza vaccine. The CDR3 DNA reads TGTGCCAGCACCTCAACGCGGGGGGTCGAGCAGTACTTC. Translation: CASTSTRGVEQYF.